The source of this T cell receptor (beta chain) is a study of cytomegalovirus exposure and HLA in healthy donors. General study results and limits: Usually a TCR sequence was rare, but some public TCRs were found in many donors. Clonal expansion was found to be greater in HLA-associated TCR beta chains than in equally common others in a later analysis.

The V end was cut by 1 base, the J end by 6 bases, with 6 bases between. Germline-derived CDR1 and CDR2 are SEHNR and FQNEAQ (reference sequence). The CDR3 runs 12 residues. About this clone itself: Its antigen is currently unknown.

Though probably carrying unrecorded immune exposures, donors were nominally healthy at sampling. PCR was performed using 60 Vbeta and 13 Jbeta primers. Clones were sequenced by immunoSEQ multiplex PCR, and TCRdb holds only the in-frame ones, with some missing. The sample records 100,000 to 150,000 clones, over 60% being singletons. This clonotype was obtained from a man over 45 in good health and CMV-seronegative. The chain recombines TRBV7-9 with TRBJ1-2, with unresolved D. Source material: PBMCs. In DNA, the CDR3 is TGTGCCAGCAGCTTAGTGGAGGATGGCTACACCTTC. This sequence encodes CASSLVEDGYTF.